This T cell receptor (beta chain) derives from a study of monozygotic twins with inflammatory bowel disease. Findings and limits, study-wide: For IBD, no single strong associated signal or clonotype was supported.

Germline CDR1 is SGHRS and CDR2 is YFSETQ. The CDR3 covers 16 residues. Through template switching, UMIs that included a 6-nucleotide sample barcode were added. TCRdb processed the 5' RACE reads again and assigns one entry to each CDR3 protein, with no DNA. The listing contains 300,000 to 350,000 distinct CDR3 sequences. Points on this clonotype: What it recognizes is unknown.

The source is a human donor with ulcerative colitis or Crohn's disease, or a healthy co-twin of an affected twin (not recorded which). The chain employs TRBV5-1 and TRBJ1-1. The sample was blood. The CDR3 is CASSPAPGGLKSEAFF.